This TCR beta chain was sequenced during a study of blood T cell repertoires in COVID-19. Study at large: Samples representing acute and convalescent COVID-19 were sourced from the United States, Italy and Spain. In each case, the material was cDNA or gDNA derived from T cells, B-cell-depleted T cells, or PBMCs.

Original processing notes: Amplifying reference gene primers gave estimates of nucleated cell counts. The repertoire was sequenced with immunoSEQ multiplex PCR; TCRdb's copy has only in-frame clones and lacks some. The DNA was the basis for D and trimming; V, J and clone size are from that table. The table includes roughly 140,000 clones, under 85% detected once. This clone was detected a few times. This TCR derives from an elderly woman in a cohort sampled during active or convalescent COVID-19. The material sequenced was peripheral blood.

The CDR3 DNA follows: TGTGCCAGCAGCCAAGACACTAGCGGGGACTACGAGCAGTACTTC. Translating gives CASSQDTSGDYEQYF. The rearrangement links TRBV4-2 to TRBJ2-7, with TRBD2 identical over 10 bases. Trimming cost V 0 bases and J 3 bases; bases outside gene matches: 2. CDR1 and CDR2 from the germline V gene are LGHNA and YNFKEQ. The CDR3 consists of 15 residues.